The entry below describes one T cell receptor beta chain. Random-hexamer reverse transcription was applied to about 0.45 to 1 ug RNA. Across 54 Vbeta and 13 Jbeta, TCR beta CDR3 was amplified with immunoSEQ multiplex PCR. MiXCR, applied by TCRdb to the immunoSEQ multiplex PCR reads, yields one record per CDR3 protein. The table lists about 300,000 distinct CDR3 sequences, about 89% of them singletons. The CDR3 contains 11 residues. Trimming left V 6 bases short and J 4 bases short, with 6 bases between. Germline CDR1 and CDR2: MNHEY and SVGEGT. This sample is part of a study of CD8 T cells in Susac syndrome. Negative isolation was applied to CD8+ and CD4+ T cells, and FACS enrichment was applied to TEMRA cells.

This clonotype originated in a human donor with multiple sclerosis. The sequencing input was CD8+ T cells from PBMCs. The chain links TRBV6-2 or TRBV6-3 to TRBJ1-1; no firm D call. CDR3 DNA: TGTGCCAGCAGCCCGTTCACTGAAGCTTTCTTT. It codes for CASSPFTEAFF.